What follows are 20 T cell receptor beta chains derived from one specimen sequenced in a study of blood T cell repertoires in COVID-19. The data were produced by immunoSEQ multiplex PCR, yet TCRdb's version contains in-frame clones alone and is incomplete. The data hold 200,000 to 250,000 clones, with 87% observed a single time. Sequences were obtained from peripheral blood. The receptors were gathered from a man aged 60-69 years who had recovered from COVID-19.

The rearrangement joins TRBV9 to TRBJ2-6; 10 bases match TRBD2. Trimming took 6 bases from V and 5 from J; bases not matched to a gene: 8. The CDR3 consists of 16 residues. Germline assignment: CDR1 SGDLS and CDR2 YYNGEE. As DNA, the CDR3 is TGTGCCAGCACCGCTAGCGGGGGAGAAAGGGCCAACGTCCTGACTTTC. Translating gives CASTASGGERANVLTF.

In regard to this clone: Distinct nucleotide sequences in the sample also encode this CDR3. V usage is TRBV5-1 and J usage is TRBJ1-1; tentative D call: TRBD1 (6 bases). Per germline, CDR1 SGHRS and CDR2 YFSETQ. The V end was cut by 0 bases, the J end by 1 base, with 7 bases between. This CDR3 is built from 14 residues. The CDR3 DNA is TGCGCCAGCAGCTTGGCGGGACAGAACACTGAAGCTTTCTTT. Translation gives CASSLAGQNTEAFF. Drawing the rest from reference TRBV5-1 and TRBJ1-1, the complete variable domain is KAGVTQTPRYLIKTRGQQVTLSCSPISGHRSVSWYQQTPGQGLQFLFEYFSETQRNKGNFPGRFSGRQFSNSRSEMNVSTLELGDSALYLCASSLAGQNTEAFFGQGTRLTVV.

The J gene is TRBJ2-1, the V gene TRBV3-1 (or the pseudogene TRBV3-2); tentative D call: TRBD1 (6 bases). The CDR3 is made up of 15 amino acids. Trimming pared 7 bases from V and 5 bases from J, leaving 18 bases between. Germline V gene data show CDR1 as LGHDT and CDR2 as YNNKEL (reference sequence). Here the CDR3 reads CASNFRGGQNNEQFF. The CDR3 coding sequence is TGTGCCAGCAATTTCAGGGGCGGGCAAAACAATGAGCAGTTCTTC.

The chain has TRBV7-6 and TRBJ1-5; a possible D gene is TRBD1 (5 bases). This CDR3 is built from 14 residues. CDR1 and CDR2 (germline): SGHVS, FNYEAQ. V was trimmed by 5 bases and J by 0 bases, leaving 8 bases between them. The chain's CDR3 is CASSPTVSNQPQHF. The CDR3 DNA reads TGTGCCAGCAGCCCGACAGTTAGCAATCAGCCCCAGCATTTT.

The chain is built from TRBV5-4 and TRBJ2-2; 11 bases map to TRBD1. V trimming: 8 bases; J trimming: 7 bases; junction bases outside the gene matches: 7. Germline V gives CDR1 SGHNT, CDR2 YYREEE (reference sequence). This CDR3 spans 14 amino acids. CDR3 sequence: CASNGQGAIGELFF. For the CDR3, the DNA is TGTGCCAGTAATGGACAGGGGGCTATCGGGGAGCTGTTTTTT.

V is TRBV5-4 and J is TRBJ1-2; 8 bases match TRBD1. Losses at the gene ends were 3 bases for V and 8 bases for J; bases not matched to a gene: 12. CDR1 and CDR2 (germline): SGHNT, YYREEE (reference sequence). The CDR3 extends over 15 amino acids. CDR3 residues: CASSSGKVAGGGYTF. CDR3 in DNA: TGTGCCAGCAGCTCGGGCAAGGTGGCAGGGGGCGGCTACACCTTC.

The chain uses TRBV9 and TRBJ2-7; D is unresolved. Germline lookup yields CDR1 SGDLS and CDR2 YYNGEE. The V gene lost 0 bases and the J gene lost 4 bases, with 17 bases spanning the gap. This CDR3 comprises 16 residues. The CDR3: CASSVEFNPPRYEQYF. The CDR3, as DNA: TGTGCCAGCAGCGTAGAATTTAATCCCCCTCGGTACGAGCAGTACTTC.

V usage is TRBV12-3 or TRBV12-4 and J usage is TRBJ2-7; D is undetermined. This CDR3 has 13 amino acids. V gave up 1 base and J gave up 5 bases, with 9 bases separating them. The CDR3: CASSLDPVDEQYF. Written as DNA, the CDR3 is TGTGCCAGCAGTTTAGATCCCGTCGACGAGCAGTACTTC.

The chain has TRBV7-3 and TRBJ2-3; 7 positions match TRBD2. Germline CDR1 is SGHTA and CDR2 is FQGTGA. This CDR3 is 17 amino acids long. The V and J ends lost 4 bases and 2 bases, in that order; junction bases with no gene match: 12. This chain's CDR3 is CASSSRLSGTSTDTQYF. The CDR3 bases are TGTGCCAGCAGCTCACGCCTAAGCGGGACCTCCACAGATACGCAGTATTTT. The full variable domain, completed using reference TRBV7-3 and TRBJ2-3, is GAGVSQTPSNKVTEKGKYVELRCDPISGHTALYWYRQSLGQGPEFLIYFQGTGAADDSGLPNDRFFAVRPEGSVSTLKIQRTERGDSAVYLCASSSRLSGTSTDTQYFGPGTRLTVL.

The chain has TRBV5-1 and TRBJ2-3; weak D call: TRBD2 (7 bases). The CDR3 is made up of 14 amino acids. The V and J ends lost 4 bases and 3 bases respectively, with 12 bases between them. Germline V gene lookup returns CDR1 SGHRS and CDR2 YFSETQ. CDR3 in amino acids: CASSGGASTDTQYF. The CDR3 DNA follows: TGCGCCAGCAGCGGGGGGGCATCGACAGATACGCAGTATTTT.

In DNA, the CDR3 is TGCAGTGCTAGAATTACAGGCGGAGCTTTCTTT. This codes for CSARITGGAFF. The chain links TRBV20-1 to TRBJ1-1; a possible D gene is TRBD1 (5 bases). V dropped 2 bases and J dropped 10 bases, with 11 bases sitting between them. The germline V gene has CDR1 DFQATT and CDR2 SNEGSKA (reference sequence). The CDR3 loop spans 11 amino acids.

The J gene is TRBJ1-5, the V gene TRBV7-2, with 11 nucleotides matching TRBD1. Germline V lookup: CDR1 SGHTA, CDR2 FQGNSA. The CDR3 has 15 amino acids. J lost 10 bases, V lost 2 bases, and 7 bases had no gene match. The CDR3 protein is CASSLWGDRGVPQHF. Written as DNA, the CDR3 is TGTGCCAGCAGCTTATGGGGGGACAGGGGGGTCCCCCAGCATTTT.

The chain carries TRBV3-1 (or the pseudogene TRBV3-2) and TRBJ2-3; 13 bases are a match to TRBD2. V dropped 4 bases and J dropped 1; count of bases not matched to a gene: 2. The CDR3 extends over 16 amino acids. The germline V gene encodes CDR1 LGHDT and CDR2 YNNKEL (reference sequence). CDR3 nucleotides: TGTGCCAGCAGCCCAGGACTAGCGGGGGGCACAGATACGCAGTATTTT. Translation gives CASSPGLAGGTDTQYF.

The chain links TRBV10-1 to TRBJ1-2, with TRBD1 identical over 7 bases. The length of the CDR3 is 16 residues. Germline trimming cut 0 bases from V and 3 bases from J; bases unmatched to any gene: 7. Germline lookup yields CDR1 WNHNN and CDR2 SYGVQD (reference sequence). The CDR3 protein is CASSESKQGHDYGYTF. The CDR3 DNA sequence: TGCGCCAGCAGTGAGTCAAAACAGGGGCACGACTATGGCTACACCTTC.

CDR3 nucleotide sequence: TGTGCCAGCAGTCCTCCTGGCGGAATTTCTGGGGCCAACGTCCTGACTTTC. Translation: CASSPPGGISGANVLTF. J is TRBJ2-6 and V is TRBV27; no firm D call. The germline V and J ends were trimmed by 5 bases and 1 base, with 15 bases remaining between them. CDR3 size: 17 residues. Germline V gives CDR1 MNHEY, CDR2 SMNVEV (reference sequence).

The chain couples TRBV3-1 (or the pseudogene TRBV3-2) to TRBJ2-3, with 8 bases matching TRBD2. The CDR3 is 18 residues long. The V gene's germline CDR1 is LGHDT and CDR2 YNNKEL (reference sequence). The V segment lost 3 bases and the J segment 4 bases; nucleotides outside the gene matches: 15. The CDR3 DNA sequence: TGTGCCAGCAGCCAGCTCGTCGGGGGGGCGAGTCTATCAGATACGCAGTATTTT. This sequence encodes CASSQLVGGASLSDTQYF.

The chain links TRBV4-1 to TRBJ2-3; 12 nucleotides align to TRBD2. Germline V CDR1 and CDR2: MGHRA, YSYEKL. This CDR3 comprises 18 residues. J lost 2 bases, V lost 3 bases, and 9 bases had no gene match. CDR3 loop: CASSHGPTSGGYTDTQYF. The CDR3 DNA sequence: TGCGCCAGCAGCCATGGTCCGACTAGCGGGGGATACACAGATACGCAGTATTTT.

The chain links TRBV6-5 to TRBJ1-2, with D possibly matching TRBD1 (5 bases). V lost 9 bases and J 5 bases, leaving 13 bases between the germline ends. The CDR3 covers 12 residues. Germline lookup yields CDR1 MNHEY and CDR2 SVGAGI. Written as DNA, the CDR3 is TGTGCCAGTGGGACTCCTGGGTATGGCTACACCTTC. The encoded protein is CASGTPGYGYTF.

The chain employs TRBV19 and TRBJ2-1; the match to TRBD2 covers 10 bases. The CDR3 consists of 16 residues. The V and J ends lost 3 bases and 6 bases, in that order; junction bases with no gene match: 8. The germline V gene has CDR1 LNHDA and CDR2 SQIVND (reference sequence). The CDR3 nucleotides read TGTGCCAGTAGTATCCCGGGACTAGCGCGAGCCAATGAGCAGTTCTTC. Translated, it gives CASSIPGLARANEQFF. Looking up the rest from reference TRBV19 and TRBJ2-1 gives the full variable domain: DGGITQSPKYLFRKEGQNVTLSCEQNLNHDAMYWYRQDPGQGLRLIYYSQIVNDFQKGDIAEGYSVSREKKESFPLTVTSAQKNPTAFYLCASSIPGLARANEQFFGPGTRLTVL.

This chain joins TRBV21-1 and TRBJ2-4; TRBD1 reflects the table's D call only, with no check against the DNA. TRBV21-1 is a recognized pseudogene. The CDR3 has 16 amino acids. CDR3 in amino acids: CASSTFSGTGQNIQYF. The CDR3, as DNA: TGTGCCAGCAGCACCTTTTCCGGGACAGGGCAAAACATTCAGTACTTC.